This T cell receptor (beta chain) is drawn from a study of OX40 agonist ivuxolimab in advanced cancers. For context, the study as a whole: Ivuxolimab was a fully human IgG2 agonistic monoclonal antibody targeting the costimulatory receptor OX40 (CD134). Intravenous ivuxolimab was administered to patients every 2 weeks at six dose levels: 0.01, 0.1, 0.3, 1.5, 3 and 10 mg/kg. Of the 50 to 55 patients in dose escalation, about 20 had hepatocellular carcinoma, some 15 had melanoma, 9 had renal cell carcinoma and 9 had head and neck cancer. In the dose-escalation cohort, roughly 80% of patients were male, and the mean age was about 55 years, with a range of about 23 to 85. Prior anti-PD-1, anti-PD-L1 or anti-CTLA-4 therapy was permitted, and about two fifths of dose-escalation patients had received checkpoint inhibitors. Partial responses were achieved by three dose-escalation patients, of whom one had hepatocellular carcinoma and two had cutaneous melanoma. The point of sequencing TCRbeta in the periphery was to test whether ivuxolimab changed TCR sequence diversity and drove clonal T-cell expansion. The paper reports the monotherapy dose-escalation portion (N of about 51 patients) of the phase I ivuxolimab trial.

General study outcomes and caveats: After ivuxolimab, CD8+ T cells had more expanded clones than CD4+ T cells on average. At doses of 0.1 to 3.0 mg/kg, clonal expansion of both CD4+ and CD8+ T cells in blood was seen between baseline and week 6. Partial responders in the 0.1-3.0 mg/kg groups had among the lowest normalized peripheral clonal expansion, especially among CD8+ T cells. Low levels of normalized T-cell clonal expansion were also seen in some patients who did not respond. The antigen specificity of the clonally expanded peripheral T cells was not determined.

Patients with autoimmune disease history or receiving systemic immunosuppression were excluded from the trial. Peripheral blood for TCR sequencing was drawn from every dose cohort at baseline, at cycle 4 day 1 and at cycle 7 day 1. Samples were obtained from an open-label, multicenter, first-in-human phase I dose-escalation trial of ivuxolimab. Adults with locally advanced or metastatic head and neck squamous cell, hepatocellular, melanoma or renal cell carcinoma were enrolled in the trial. CD4+ and CD8+ T cells were sorted separately from peripheral blood before TCR sequencing. With regard to this clone: It lacks a known antigen. No base qualities exist here, and no much larger clone lies one base off it.

To sequence the TCRbeta CDR3 region, genomic DNA was isolated from the sorted cells. TCRbeta CDR3 regions were sequenced using the immunoSEQ Assay. TCRdb provides this immuneACCESS table in a form limited to in-frame rearrangements. Some clones are lacking; in checked studies, under half of them reflect an unresolved V gene, and why the rest are absent is not known. For this sample there are roughly 45,000 clones; roughly 79% appear just once. 7.9% of the sample lies in the top ten. The clonotype was recovered from an adult with an advanced solid tumor such as melanoma, head and neck, liver or kidney cancer. This material consisted of CD4+ or CD8+ T cells sorted from blood, taken in a trial of the OX40 agonist ivuxolimab.

In nucleotides, the sequence is TGTGCCAGCAGCGAAAACCGGGCCAACAATGAGCAGTTCTTC. This codes for CASSENRANNEQFF. This chain is built from TRBV9 and TRBJ2-1, with no confidently assigned D gene. V lost 3 bases and J lost 5 bases; the stretch between them is 12 bases long. Counted from cysteine to phenylalanine, this CDR3 has 14 amino acids. Only the CDR3 part of the read is kept: 42 bases, read in frame from the first base. For CDR1 and CDR2, the germline V gene lists SGDLS and YYNGEE.